This section outlines one TCR beta chain sequence together with its context. Antigen specificity is unknown. The assay was immunoSEQ multiplex PCR, and TCRdb's table has in-frame clones only and misses some. The sample includes about 94,000 clones, around 92% of them seen just once. Time point denoted: week 47, end of study. Topical imiquimod accompanied each vaccine dose, which consisted of 300 ug of mutant IDH1 20-mer peptide. Those who donated had recent WHO grade 3 or 4 IDH1-mutant, ATRX-lost astrocytomas. These data belong to a study of a mutant IDH1 vaccine in newly diagnosed glioma. The CDR3 loop spans 15 amino acids. The germline V gene has CDR1 SGHNT and CDR2 YYREEE (reference sequence). Germline trimming cut 0 bases from V and 8 bases from J; bases unmatched to any gene: 3.

The source of this sequence is a woman between 50 and 59 years old with glioma. J is TRBJ2-1 and V is TRBV5-4, with 12 bases identical to TRBD2. The material was PBMCs, obtained from a glioma patient whose treatment included an IDH1 peptide vaccine. This CDR3 is CASSLGGTSGYEQFF. The CDR3 coding sequence is TGTGCCAGCAGCTTGGGTGGGACTAGCGGGTATGAGCAGTTCTTC.